This T cell receptor (beta chain) was found in a study of shared clonotypes between healthy human individuals. Across the whole study: Samples came from a couple of female and a few male donors aged 18 to 49. Every donor yielded three CD4 naive, three CD4 memory, two CD8 naive and one CD8 memory plate. Broader study findings: Non-shared clonotypes were found to have lower generation probabilities than the clonotypes that were shared by all four of the sorted-subset donors.

Naive CD45RA+ and memory CD45RA-negative subsets were split from CD4+ cells. Profiled with immunoSEQ multiplex PCR; TCRdb holds only in-frame clones, not every one. This sample has around 2.1 million clones, with almost 96% found just once. As for this clone: Its matching antigen is unknown.

This CDR3 has 15 residues. Germline V CDR1 and CDR2: SGDLS, YYNGEE. Trimming shortened V by 0 bases and J by 5 bases, and 14 bases separated the two germline ends. The specimen was naive CD4+ T cells sorted from blood. Subset indicated: CD45RA+ positively selected. The chain links TRBV9 to TRBJ2-5; D might be TRBD1 or TRBD2, each matching 5 bases. This TCR came from a man between 18 and 29 years old in good health. This chain's CDR3 is CASSVATRGEETQYF. The CDR3 DNA reads TGTGCCAGCAGCGTAGCTACACGGGGCGAGGAGACCCAGTACTTC.